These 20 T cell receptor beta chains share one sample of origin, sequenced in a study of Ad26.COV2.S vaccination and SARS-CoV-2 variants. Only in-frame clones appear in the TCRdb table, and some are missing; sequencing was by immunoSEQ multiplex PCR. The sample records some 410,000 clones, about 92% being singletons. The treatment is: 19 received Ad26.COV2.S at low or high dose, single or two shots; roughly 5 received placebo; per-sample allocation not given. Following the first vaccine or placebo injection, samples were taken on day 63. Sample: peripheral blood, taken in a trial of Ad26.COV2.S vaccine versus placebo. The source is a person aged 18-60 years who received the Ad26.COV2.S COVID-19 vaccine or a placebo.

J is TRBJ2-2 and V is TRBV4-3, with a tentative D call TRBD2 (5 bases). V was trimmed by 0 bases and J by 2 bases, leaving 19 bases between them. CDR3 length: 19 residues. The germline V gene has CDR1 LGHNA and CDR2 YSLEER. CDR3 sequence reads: CASSQDWVWERRNTGELFF. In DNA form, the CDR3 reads TGCGCCAGCAGCCAAGATTGGGTCTGGGAGAGGAGAAACACCGGGGAGCTGTTTTTT.

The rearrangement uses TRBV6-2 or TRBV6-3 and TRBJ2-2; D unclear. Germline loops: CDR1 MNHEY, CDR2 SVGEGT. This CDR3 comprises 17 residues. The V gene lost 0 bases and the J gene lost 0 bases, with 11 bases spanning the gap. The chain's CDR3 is CASSYSFAASNTGELFF. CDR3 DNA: TGTGCCAGCAGTTACTCGTTCGCGGCCTCGAACACCGGGGAGCTGTTTTTT.

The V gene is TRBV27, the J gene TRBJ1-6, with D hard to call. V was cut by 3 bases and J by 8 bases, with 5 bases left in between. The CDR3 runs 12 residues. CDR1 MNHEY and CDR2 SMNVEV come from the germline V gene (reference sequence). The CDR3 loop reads CASSLADSPLHF. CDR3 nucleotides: TGTGCCAGCAGTTTGGCTGATTCACCCCTCCACTTT.

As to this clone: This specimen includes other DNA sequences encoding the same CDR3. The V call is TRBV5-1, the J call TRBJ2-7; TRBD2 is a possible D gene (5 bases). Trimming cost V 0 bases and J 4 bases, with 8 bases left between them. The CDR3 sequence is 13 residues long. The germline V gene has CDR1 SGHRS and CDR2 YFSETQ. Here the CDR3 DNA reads TGCGCCAGCAGCTTGGAGGGAGCGTACGAGCAGTACTTC. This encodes CASSLEGAYEQYF.

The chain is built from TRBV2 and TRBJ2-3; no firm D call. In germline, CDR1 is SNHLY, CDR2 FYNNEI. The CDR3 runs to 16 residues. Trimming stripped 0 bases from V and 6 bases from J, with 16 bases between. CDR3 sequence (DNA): TGTGCCAGCAGTGAAGCGGATTCAGACCTGGGCGATACGCAGTATTTT. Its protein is CASSEADSDLGDTQYF. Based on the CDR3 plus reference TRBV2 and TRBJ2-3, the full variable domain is EPEVTQTPSHQVTQMGQEVILRCVPISNHLYFYWYRQILGQKVEFLVSFYNNEISEKSEIFDDQFSVERPDGSNFTLKIRSTKLEDSAMYFCASSEADSDLGDTQYFGPGTRLTVL.

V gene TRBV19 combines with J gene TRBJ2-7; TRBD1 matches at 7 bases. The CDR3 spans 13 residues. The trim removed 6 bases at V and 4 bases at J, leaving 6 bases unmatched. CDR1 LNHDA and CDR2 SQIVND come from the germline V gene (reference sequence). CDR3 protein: CASSYGTAYEQYF. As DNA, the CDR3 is TGTGCCAGTAGCTACGGGACAGCTTACGAGCAGTACTTC.

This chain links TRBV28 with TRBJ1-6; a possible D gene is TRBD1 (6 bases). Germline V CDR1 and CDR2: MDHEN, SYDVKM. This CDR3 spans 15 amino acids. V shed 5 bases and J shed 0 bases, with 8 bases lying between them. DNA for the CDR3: TGTGCCAGCAGTGGACAGAGCTCCTATAATTCACCCCTCCACTTT. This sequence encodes CASSGQSSYNSPLHF. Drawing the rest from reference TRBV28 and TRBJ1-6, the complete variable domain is DVKVTQSSRYLVKRTGEKVFLECVQDMDHENMFWYRQDPGLGLRLIYFSYDVKMKEKGDIPEGYSVSREKKERFSLILESASTNQTSMYLCASSGQSSYNSPLHFGNGTRLTVT.

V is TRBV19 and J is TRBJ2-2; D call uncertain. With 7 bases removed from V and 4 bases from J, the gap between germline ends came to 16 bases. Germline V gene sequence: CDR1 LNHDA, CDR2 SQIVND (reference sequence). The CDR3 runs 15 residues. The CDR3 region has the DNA TGTGCCAGTACCCCGTTGGGTTCGGGCACCGGGGAGCTGTTTTTT. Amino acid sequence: CASTPLGSGTGELFF.

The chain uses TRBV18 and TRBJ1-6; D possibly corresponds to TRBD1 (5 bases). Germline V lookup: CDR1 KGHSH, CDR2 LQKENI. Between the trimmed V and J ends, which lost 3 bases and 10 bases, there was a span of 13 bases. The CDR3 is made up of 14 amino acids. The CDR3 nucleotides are TGTGCCAGCTCACCGGTGCAGGGCGGGTCACCCCTCCACTTT. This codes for CASSPVQGGSPLHF.

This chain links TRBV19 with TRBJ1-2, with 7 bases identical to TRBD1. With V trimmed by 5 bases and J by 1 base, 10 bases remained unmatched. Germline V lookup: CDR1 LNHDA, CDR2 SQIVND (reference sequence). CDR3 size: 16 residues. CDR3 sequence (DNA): TGTGCCAGTAGTTTACAGGGGCGCCGGCGTAACTATGGCTACACCTTC. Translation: CASSLQGRRRNYGYTF.

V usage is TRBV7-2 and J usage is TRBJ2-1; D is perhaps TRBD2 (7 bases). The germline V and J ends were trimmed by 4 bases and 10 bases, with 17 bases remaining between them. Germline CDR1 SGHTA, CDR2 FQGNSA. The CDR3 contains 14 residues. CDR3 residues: CASSWNGGALEQFF. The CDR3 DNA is TGTGCCAGCAGCTGGAATGGGGGGGCCTTGGAGCAGTTCTTC.

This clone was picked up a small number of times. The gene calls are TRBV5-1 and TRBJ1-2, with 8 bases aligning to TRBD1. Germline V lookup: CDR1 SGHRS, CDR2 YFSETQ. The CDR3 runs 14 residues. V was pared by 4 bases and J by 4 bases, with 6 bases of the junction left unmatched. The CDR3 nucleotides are TGCGCCAGCAGCCGTACAGGGGGAACCTATGGCTACACCTTC. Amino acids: CASSRTGGTYGYTF.

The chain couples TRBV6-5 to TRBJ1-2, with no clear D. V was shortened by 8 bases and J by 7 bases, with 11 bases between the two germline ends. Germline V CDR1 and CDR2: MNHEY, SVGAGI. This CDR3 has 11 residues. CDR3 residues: CASLAGFGYTF. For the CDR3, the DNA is TGTGCCAGCCTGGCAGGCTTTGGCTACACCTTC.

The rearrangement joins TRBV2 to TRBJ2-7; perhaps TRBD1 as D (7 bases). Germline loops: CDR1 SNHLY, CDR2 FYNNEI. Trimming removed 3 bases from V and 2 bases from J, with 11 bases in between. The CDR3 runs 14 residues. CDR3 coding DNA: TGTGCCAGCAGTGACAGGGGGGCTACCTACGAGCAGTACTTC. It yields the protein CASSDRGATYEQYF.

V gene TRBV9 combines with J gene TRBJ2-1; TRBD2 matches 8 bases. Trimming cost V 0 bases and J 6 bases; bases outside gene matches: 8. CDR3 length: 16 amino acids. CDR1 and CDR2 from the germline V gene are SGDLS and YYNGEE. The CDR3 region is CASSVVVRGAPNEQFF. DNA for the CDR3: TGTGCCAGCAGCGTAGTGGTGCGGGGGGCTCCCAATGAGCAGTTCTTC.

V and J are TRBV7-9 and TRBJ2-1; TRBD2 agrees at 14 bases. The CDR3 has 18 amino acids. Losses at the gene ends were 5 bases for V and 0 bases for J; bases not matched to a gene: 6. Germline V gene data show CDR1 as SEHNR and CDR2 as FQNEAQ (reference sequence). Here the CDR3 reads CASSRTSGGSSSYNEQFF. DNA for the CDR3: TGTGCCAGCAGCCGGACTAGCGGGGGGTCTAGCTCCTACAATGAGCAGTTCTTC.

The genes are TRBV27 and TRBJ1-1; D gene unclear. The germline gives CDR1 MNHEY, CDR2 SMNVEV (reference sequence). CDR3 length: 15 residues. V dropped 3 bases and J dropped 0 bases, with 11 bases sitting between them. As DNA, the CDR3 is TGTGCCAGCAGTTTCACTCCCGGCGTGAACACTGAAGCTTTCTTT. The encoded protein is CASSFTPGVNTEAFF.

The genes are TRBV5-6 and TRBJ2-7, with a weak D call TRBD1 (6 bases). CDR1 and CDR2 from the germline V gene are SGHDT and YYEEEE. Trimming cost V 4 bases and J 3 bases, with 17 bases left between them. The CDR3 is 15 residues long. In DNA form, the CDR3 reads TGTGCCAGCAGCGTCCGCCAAACAGGGATCTACGAGCAGTACTTC. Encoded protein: CASSVRQTGIYEQYF.

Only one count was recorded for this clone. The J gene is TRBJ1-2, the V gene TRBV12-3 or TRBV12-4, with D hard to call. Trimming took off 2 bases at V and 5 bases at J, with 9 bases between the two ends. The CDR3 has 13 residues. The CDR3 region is CASSLFAEYGYTF. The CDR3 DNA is TGTGCCAGCAGTTTATTCGCGGAATATGGCTACACCTTC.

This CDR3 is CASSVATGTETQYF. In nucleotides, the CDR3 is TGTGCCAGCAGCGTAGCTACAGGGACGGAGACCCAGTACTTC. The V call is TRBV9, the J call TRBJ2-5, with D maybe TRBD1 (6 bases). The CDR3 runs to 14 residues. Deletions cut 0 bases from V and 5 bases from J, with 11 bases between. Germline V gene sequence: CDR1 SGDLS, CDR2 YYNGEE.